This T cell receptor beta chain originates from a study of cytomegalovirus exposure and HLA in healthy donors (dated 2017 in TCRdb). Broadly, across the study: According to an earlier analysis of around 600 of the donors, 150 million to 200 million T cells yielded 90 million to 130 million unique TCR beta sequences and around 300 Gb of sequence data. Approximately 300 gigabases of sequencing data and around 87 million unique TCR sequences were included in an early release covering under 650 HLA-typed donors. Of the 350 to 450 genotyped donors, 65% to 90% were placed in the genetic ancestry cluster associated with self-reported Caucasian donors. The study aimed to test whether signatures of past pathogen exposure could be identified by cataloging public T cell receptors. The study used immunosequencing to profile the T cell repertoires of approximately 690 subjects and linked those repertoires to cytomegalovirus serostatus. In addition to the first cohort of approximately 650 subjects, a separate validation cohort of 120 different subjects was used. The study combined high-throughput TCR immunosequencing, statistical association of individual TCRs with disease status, and machine learning to predict cytomegalovirus infection status. In a later analysis, previously published TCR beta repertoires from about 670 donors were re-analyzed and high-resolution HLA genotyping was added so that TCR occurrence patterns could be studied. Rather than drawing on any new phenotypic data, the later analysis identified candidate immune exposures from TCR beta sequences and the way those sequences occurred across donors. In an earlier analysis of 500 to 650 of the donors, high-throughput TCR beta sequencing was used to judge whether each TCR beta V gene segment behaved as functional or pseudogenic. Alongside the repertoire data, information on donor age, sex, ethnicity and CMV serostatus was compiled. A later genetic analysis took genome-wide SNP genotypes for about 65% of the 666 donors and used that subset as a discovery cohort. All discovery cohort repertoires had been generated using a single sequencing platform. Both class I and class II loci were covered by HLA typing, at four-digit resolution. The number of donors typed differed by locus, with 629-630 for A, B, C, DRB1 and DQB1, roughly 550 for DQA1, approximately 580 for DPA1, and approximately 470 for DPB1. About 5 DR-DQ haplotypes were handled as single units for association and clustering, since linkage in the cohort was strong. Among 300 to 450 genotyped donors of the cohort, an average of approximately 240,000 unique TCR beta nucleotide sequences were sequenced per donor, 15% to 20% of them non-productive.

Here is what the overall study found, with its caveats: In both the original and validation cohorts, the classifier was reported to diagnose cytomegalovirus status with high specificity and sensitivity. Only TCR beta chains were sequenced in this cohort, and the absence of alpha or paired-chain data limited detectable features. When HLA alleles, especially DR and DQ, strongly co-occurred, attributing TCR associations to individual alleles was difficult. Specific HLA alleles were associated with more than 15,000 TCR beta sequences at a false discovery rate of 0.05 in a later analysis. Because counts were too low, approximately 15 rarely observed V segments, including chromosome 9 orphons, were excluded from the earlier analysis of some 590 of the donors. Most CMV-associated TCR beta chains appeared to be HLA-restricted in a later analysis, and the HLA associations seemed to be driven largely by CMV exposure. Linkage disequilibrium might explain the correlated functional status among segregating V segments, but an unknown experimental factor could not be ruled out. A group of highly shared sequence variants was considered likely to be a technical artifact of the sequencing pipeline. The study listed 150 to 200 TCR beta chains as associated with cytomegalovirus. According to a later analysis, parvovirus B19, influenza, CMV and Epstein-Barr virus appeared linked to several top co-occurrence clusters. A further reported finding was that TCR beta sequences accurately predicted the HLA-A and HLA-B alleles for most subjects in the first cohort. Because HLA typing was missing for some donors at each locus, association tests included only the typed subset. In a later analysis, TCR association rates were found to vary across HLA loci, with the most associated TCRs seen for DRB1 alleles and the fewest for HLA-C alleles. V-gene and J-gene trimming of TCR beta chains was associated with a missense DCLRE1C variant in a later genetic analysis, and the association was replicated in an independent cohort. In an earlier analysis of 587 of the donors, most TCR beta V segments appeared in productive rearrangements about 87% or about 30% of the time, broadly matching IMGT annotations. Immune exposure information for the cohort was limited to CMV serostatus. Most TCR sequences were observed very rarely across donors, whereas some public TCRs were present in many individuals. In a later analysis, HLA-associated TCR beta chains showed more clonal expansion and lower generation probabilities than non-associated chains that were equally common. The presence/absence analyses assumed that sequencing depth was roughly uniform across donors, and that assumption may not be true. Compared with the approximately 670-donor mean, donors in an Asian-associated ancestry cluster had fewer N-insertions in productive TCRs, according to a later genetic analysis. The 87-base-pair reads could not distinguish some IMGT-functional V segments, including TRBV6-2 and TRBV6-3, so those segments were excluded. It was suggested by the authors that the approach could potentially be generalized to other disease states and immunological phenotypes. In vitro tests confirmed that a few of the cytomegalovirus-associated TCR beta chains recognize cytomegalovirus antigens.

Notes on this clone: It has no known antigen specificity. Base qualities are not provided; no much larger clone lies one nucleotide away.

Libraries came from the immunoSEQ multiplex PCR assay. A mixture of 60 forward primers for TCR Vbeta segments and 13 reverse primers for TCR Jbeta segments was used in the multiplex PCR. Amplification of the CDR3 region of rearranged TCR beta genes was performed with a multiplex PCR assay on genomic DNA. The amplified TCR beta libraries were sequenced on the Illumina HiSeq System as 87-base-pair reads. The study's processing was this. A later analysis tallied tens of millions of unique TCR beta chains across the 700 or so repertoires, and around 9.9 million of those chains were shared by two or more donors. Raw reads were error-corrected and collapsed into unique sequences by a nearest-neighbor algorithm in which closely related sequences were merged to remove PCR and sequencing errors. Alignment of CDR3 sequences to IMGT reference sequences was used to assign V, D and J gene segments. For a sequence to be retained, a match of at least six nucleotides to both a V gene segment and a J gene segment was required. A rearrangement was called productive if the CDR3 had no stop codons and remained in frame with V and J, and every other rearrangement was called non-productive. CDR3 was defined by IMGT convention, running from the second conserved V-encoded cysteine to the conserved J-encoded phenylalanine. Sequences without an unambiguous match to a single V gene segment were excluded from the earlier analysis of several hundred of the donors. In an earlier analysis of a few hundred of the donors, a V segment was called functional when productive rearrangements were above 56.7%, and segregating when the standard deviation between donors exceeded 5%. A statistical classification framework was built for diagnosing cytomegalovirus status from the catalog of TCR beta chain sequences. A later analysis assigned V and J genes by comparing TCR nucleotide sequences with IMGT/GENE-DB human TR gene sequences. The TCRdist pipeline was used in a later analysis to assign CDR3 sequences and most-parsimonious VDJ recombination scenarios. In a later analysis, each TCR beta chain was defined by its CDR3 amino acid sequence together with its V-gene family, and reads without a unique V-gene family were excluded. In a later analysis, fewer than 650 highly shared, low-generation-probability nucleotide sequences were removed to address suspected cross-contamination and a sequencing artifact. In a later analysis, a clonal expansion index for each public chain was calculated from normalized within-repertoire ranks of inferred template counts. A later analysis computed generation probabilities with a VDJ recombination model fitted to out-of-frame rearrangements, and checked the results against IGoR. In a later analysis, TCR-TCR, TCR-HLA and TCR-CMV co-occurrence was scored with hypergeometric tests, and a repertoire-size bias correction was applied to TCR pairs. In a later analysis, false discovery rates were estimated by permuting HLA or CMV assignments 20 times. A later analysis grouped co-occurring TCRs with DBSCAN, adding TCRdist sequence similarity when clustering within HLA-allele-positive subsets. Co-occurrence clustering excluded repertoires with fewer than 30,000 or more than 120,000 public chains, plus five with anomalous nucleotide sharing. TCRdb took over this immuneACCESS table, retaining in-frame rearrangements with V and J assigned. Such tables are incomplete; in checked studies, under half of the missing clones stem from an unresolved V gene, and the remainder is unexplained. V, J and clone size reflect that table, while D and trimming were determined from the DNA. For this sample there are about 95,000 clones; roughly 80% appear just once. The ten most abundant clones make up around 3.2% of the sample.

The cohort was made up of under 800 healthy bone marrow donors. At the time of sampling, all cohort members were nominally healthy, though unrecorded immune exposures were likely present. The donor tested CMV seropositive and was one of the 289 seropositive cohort members. Every donor gave a peripheral blood sample, and the peripheral blood mononuclear cells from that sample were used for TCR beta sequencing. Genomic DNA extraction from the blood cell samples was performed with the Qiagen DNeasy Blood Extraction Kit. CDR1 and CDR2 (SGHDN, FVKESK) derive from the germline V gene. Including the terminal cysteine and phenylalanine, the CDR3 comprises 15 residues. Just CDR3 DNA is preserved here, 45 bases in frame from base 1. Cut back by 4 bases and 2 bases, the V and J ends lie 12 bases apart.

The receptor's source is a man aged 25-40 years in good health and CMV-seropositive. This sequence uses TRBV14 and TRBJ2-1; the D gene lacks a confident call. The sequencing sample was made of PBMCs. The CDR3 in this case is CASSLVGSPYNEQFF. The DNA sequence is given as TGTGCCAGCAGCCTGGTGGGTAGCCCCTACAATGAGCAGTTCTTC.